Each of the 24 T cell receptor beta chains below was sequenced from the same sample in a study of T cell repertoires in cytomegalovirus infection (dated by TCRdb to about 2019). These TCRs' antigens remain unknown. Sequencing instrument: Illumina HiSeq 1500. TCRdb's own reprocessing of the public reads used fastp at Q25 and MiXCR and kept productive beta chains. One record per CDR3 amino acid sequence lists the most common genes and DNA. The sample has fewer than 900,000 distinct CDR3 sequences on record, about 29% of them singletons. The ten largest account for about an eighth of the sample. Explained via the paper, the treatment or condition label denotes: in vitro stimulation with specific CMV peptide epitopes to enrich CMV-specific T cells. The source was cultured CD8+ T cells from PBMCs, collected from culture after CMV antigen stimulation. These receptors were obtained from a human donor in good health (CMV status not recorded). Some clones in this sample may be carry-over from other donors' samples.

The J gene is TRBJ1-1, the V gene TRBV7-9; maybe TRBD1 (6 bases). The CDR3 covers 15 residues. Trimming pared 2 bases from V and 4 bases from J, leaving 14 bases between. The germline V gene has CDR1 SEHNR and CDR2 FQNEAQ (reference sequence). In DNA form, the CDR3 reads TGTGCCAGCAGCTTAACAGGGAATAGTGGCACTGAAGCTTTCTTT. Its protein is CASSLTGNSGTEAFF.

The table lists this clonotype with many counts. The chain couples TRBV3-1 to TRBJ2-7, with no clear D. The germline V and J ends were trimmed by 5 bases and 0 bases, with 11 bases remaining between them. The CDR3 has 14 amino acids. In germline, CDR1 is LGHDT, CDR2 YNNKEL (reference sequence). The CDR3 DNA is TGTGCCAGCAGCAACAGCGAGAGCTCCTACGAGCAGTACTTC. The encoded protein is CASSNSESSYEQYF.

V gene TRBV6-6 combines with J gene TRBJ2-6; 7 bases are a match to TRBD2. The CDR3 sequence is 18 residues long. Germline V gene lookup returns CDR1 MNHNY and CDR2 SVGAGI (reference sequence). V was clipped by 2 bases and J by 1 base; unmatched bases: 8. The CDR3 DNA reads as TGTGCCAGCAGTTACGACCGGGAGGAGAGTTCTGGGGCCAACGTCCTGACTTTC. Protein: CASSYDREESSGANVLTF.

This clonotype was detected a few times. This chain joins TRBV3-1 and TRBJ1-2; no clear D. CDR3 length: 14 residues. Germline V CDR1 and CDR2: LGHDT, YNNKEL (reference sequence). The ends were cut back, 0 bases at V and 8 bases at J, with 13 bases in the middle. The CDR3 coding sequence is TGTGCCAGCAGCCAAGATGCGGGAGTCGGAGGCTACACCTTC. Translation: CASSQDAGVGGYTF.

This clonotype turned up a few times. The genes are TRBV27 and TRBJ2-3; no definite D call. This CDR3 comprises 15 residues. Germline V gene lookup returns CDR1 MNHEY and CDR2 SMNVEV (reference sequence). V was trimmed by 1 base and J by 0 bases, leaving 8 bases between them. The CDR3 loop reads CASSLYALSTDTQYF. CDR3 sequence (DNA): TGTGCCAGCAGTTTATATGCGCTGAGCACAGATACGCAGTATTTT.

The chain links TRBV10-1 to TRBJ2-3; D is ambiguous. Germline V lookup: CDR1 WNHNN, CDR2 SYGVQD (reference sequence). This CDR3 comprises 13 residues. Trimming left V 0 bases short and J 6 bases short, with 7 bases between. CDR3 bases: TGCGCCAGCAGTGAGTCGAATGGGGATACGCAGTATTTT. Its protein product is CASSESNGDTQYF.

This clonotype has a handful of counts. The V gene is TRBV4-1, the J gene TRBJ1-1, with D perhaps matching TRBD1 (5 bases). The V gene's germline CDR1 is MGHRA and CDR2 YSYEKL. V lost 4 bases and J lost 1, with 13 bases in between. This CDR3 contains 15 residues. CDR3 DNA sequence: TGCGCCAGCAGCCTTCGGGACCCCGGGAACACTGAAGCTTTCTTT. It encodes CASSLRDPGNTEAFF.

This clonotype was counted only a few times. V gene TRBV7-9 combines with J gene TRBJ1-2, with TRBD1 as a possible D gene (6 bases). CDR1 and CDR2 from the germline V gene are SEHNR and FQNEAQ (reference sequence). This CDR3 region has 17 residues. V shed 3 bases and J shed 8 bases, with 25 bases lying between them. The CDR3 DNA follows: TGTGCCAGCAGCTTGGGCCCCAGAGTACAGGGCTTCGGAGGCTACACCTTC. Translated: CASSLGPRVQGFGGYTF.

The chain has TRBV7-6 and TRBJ2-5; D may be TRBD1 or TRBD2 (5 bases each). Trimming took off 3 bases at V and 7 bases at J, with 18 bases between the two ends. The CDR3 is 15 residues long. Per the germline V gene, CDR1 is SGHVS and CDR2 is FNYEAQ. The CDR3 DNA reads as TGTGCCAGCAGCTTCGGTTCGTTCGAGGGACCGACCCAGTACTTC. As protein: CASSFGSFEGPTQYF. The full variable domain, with the rest looked up from reference TRBV7-6 and TRBJ2-5, is GAGVSQSPRYKVTKRGQDVALRCDPISGHVSLYWYRQALGQGPEFLTYFNYEAQQDKSGLPNDRFSAERPEGSISTLTIQRTEQRDSAMYRCASSFGSFEGPTQYFGPGTRLLVL.

The rearrangement uses TRBV7-9 and TRBJ1-6, with D perhaps TRBD1 (6 bases). The V and J ends lost 2 bases and 9 bases respectively, with 11 bases between them. This CDR3 has 14 residues. Germline CDR1 and CDR2: SEHNR and FQNEAQ (reference sequence). Here the CDR3 reads CASSLSGAPSPLHF. The CDR3 nucleotides read TGTGCCAGCAGCTTATCGGGGGCTCCTTCACCCCTCCACTTT.

This clonotype was detected ten times or more. The rearrangement joins TRBV7-2 to TRBJ2-5, with 14 bases fitting TRBD2. The ends lost 5 bases at V and 3 bases at J; junction bases unmatched: 14. The CDR3 runs 19 residues. Per germline, CDR1 SGHTA and CDR2 FQGNSA. The CDR3, as DNA: TGTGCCAGCAGCCCGGGACTAGCGGGGGCCGTTCCCTGGGAAGAGACCCAGTACTTC. Residues: CASSPGLAGAVPWEETQYF.

The chain's CDR3 is CASNLPGTGDNQPQHF. DNA for the CDR3: TGTGCCAGCAACTTACCCGGGACAGGGGACAATCAGCCCCAGCATTTT. J is TRBJ1-5 and V is TRBV6-2 or TRBV6-3; 10 nucleotides line up with TRBD1. With 7 bases clipped from V and 3 bases from J, the junction kept 9 bases outside the gene matches. CDR3 size: 16 residues. The germline CDR1 and CDR2 sequences are MNHEY and SVGEGT.

The J gene is TRBJ2-1, the V gene TRBV2, with a possible D match to TRBD2 (7 bases). The V gene lost 9 bases and the J gene lost 5 bases, with 17 bases spanning the gap. This CDR3 is 14 amino acids long. Germline-derived CDR1 and CDR2 are SNHLY and FYNNEI. The CDR3 spells CASEGRGGHNEQFF. Here the CDR3 DNA reads TGTGCCAGTGAGGGGAGGGGGGGGCACAATGAGCAGTTCTTC.

A note on this clonotype: One junction end disagrees with the germline gene, perhaps due to a read error. The CDR3 coding sequence is TGTGCCAGCAGTTCGGACGTCTCGACCGGGGATCATAGATCCGGGGTGCTGTTTTTT. It translates to CASSSDVSTGDHRSGVLFF. The chain uses TRBV12-3 or TRBV12-4 and TRBJ2-2; tentatively, D is TRBD2 (5 bases). The CDR3 length is 19 residues.

The CDR3 is CASRPRARVDYGYTF. The CDR3 DNA reads TGTGCCAGCAGGCCCCGAGCGAGGGTAGACTATGGCTACACCTTC. The chain recombines TRBV6-6 with TRBJ1-2; D is undetermined. Germline CDR1 and CDR2: MNHNY and SVGAGI (reference sequence). This CDR3 has 15 residues. With 6 bases removed from V and 3 bases from J, the gap between germline ends came to 17 bases.

The chain joins TRBV27 to TRBJ2-5; TRBD1 matches 7 bases. After removal of 5 bases from V and 1 base from J, the junction contained 7 bases not matched to a gene. Germline assignment: CDR1 MNHEY and CDR2 SMNVEV (reference sequence). The CDR3 length is 15 residues. The CDR3 region is CASSHRDRFQETQYF. DNA of the CDR3: TGTGCCAGCAGTCACCGGGACAGATTCCAAGAGACCCAGTACTTC.

The chain is built from TRBV6-5 and TRBJ2-3; TRBD2 aligns across 8 bases. CDR1 and CDR2 from the germline V gene are MNHEY and SVGAGI. With 5 bases clipped from V and 6 bases from J, the junction kept 13 bases outside the gene matches. CDR3 size: 16 residues. The CDR3 coding sequence is TGTGCCAGCAGTCCGGGACTAGAGGCGCCGACGGATACGCAGTATTTT. This gives the protein CASSPGLEAPTDTQYF.

This chain joins TRBV11-2 and TRBJ2-5; D ambiguous. Germline CDR1 reads SGHAT; CDR2 reads FQNNGV. CDR3 length: 14 residues. V lost 0 bases, J lost 0 bases, and 5 bases lay in between. This CDR3 is CASSLDLYQETQYF. The CDR3 DNA reads as TGTGCCAGCAGCTTAGATCTGTACCAAGAGACCCAGTACTTC.

The V and J genes are TRBV6-1 and TRBJ2-1; a possible D gene is TRBD2 (6 bases). The CDR3 is 14 residues long. CDR1 and CDR2 (germline): MNHNS, SASEGT. V lost 2 bases to trimming and J lost 4 bases, with 9 bases between them. The CDR3 spells CASSELGLYNEQFF. As DNA, the CDR3 is TGTGCCAGCAGTGAATTGGGACTGTACAATGAGCAGTTCTTC.

This clonotype has only a few counts. The junction and the germline gene differ at one end; a read error may be behind it. The chain couples TRBV11-3 to TRBJ2-7, with D possibly being TRBD2 (7 bases). CDR3 length: 13 residues. Germline V gene sequence: CDR1 SGHNT, CDR2 YENEEA. CDR3 protein: CASSEGPGGGLSF. For the CDR3, the DNA is TGTGCCAGCAGCGAAGGTCCGGGCGGGGGCTTAAGCTTC.

The chain uses TRBV3-1 and TRBJ2-5; D possibly uses TRBD1 or TRBD2 (5 bases each). V shed 4 bases and J shed 4 bases, with 16 bases lying between them. In germline, CDR1 is LGHDT, CDR2 YNNKEL (reference sequence). The CDR3 spans 15 residues. The CDR3, as DNA: TGTGCCAGCAGCCGGACGATAGCAGGGAGAGAGACCCAGTACTTC. Translated, it gives CASSRTIAGRETQYF.

The rearrangement links TRBV7-6 to TRBJ2-2; D remains unclear. CDR1 is SGHVS, CDR2 FNYEAQ, per germline. The CDR3 contains 14 residues. V lost 3 bases to trimming and J lost 2 bases, with 7 bases between them. CDR3 in amino acids: CASSFPANTGELFF. The DNA for the CDR3 is TGTGCCAGCAGCTTCCCGGCAAACACCGGGGAGCTGTTTTTT.

The chain uses TRBV20-1 and TRBJ2-7; tentatively, D is TRBD2 (6 bases). This CDR3 is 13 amino acids long. From germline, CDR1 is DFQATT and CDR2 SNEGSKA (reference sequence). The V end was cut by 1 base, the J end by 5 bases, with 12 bases between. In DNA, the CDR3 is TGCAGTGCTAGAGGGAGGGGTCGGAACGAGCAGTACTTC. This gives the protein CSARGRGRNEQYF.

This clonotype was recorded only once. V usage is TRBV20-1 and J usage is TRBJ2-1; 8 bases fit TRBD2. CDR1 is DFQATT and CDR2 is SNEGSKA in the germline V gene (reference sequence). Trimming removed 2 bases from V and 4 bases from J; junction bases left unmatched: 7. The CDR3 is 15 amino acids. CDR3 protein: CSARPQRGPYNEQFF. DNA for the CDR3: TGCAGTGCTAGACCCCAGCGGGGGCCTTACAATGAGCAGTTCTTC.